The 5 T cell receptor beta chains below all came from one sample that was sequenced in a study of response to subunit inactivated influenza vaccine. One entry per CDR3 protein, called by TCRdb with MiXCR from the RT-PCR reads. In the table there are roughly 570,000 distinct CDR3 sequences, roughly 15% of which are singletons. The starting material was PBMCs from blood, obtained 11 to 12 days after vaccination. All receptors derive from a man in his forties or fifties who received an inactivated influenza vaccine.

This chain links TRBV4-2 with TRBJ1-6; D is unclear. Germline V gene data show CDR1 as LGHNA and CDR2 as YNFKEQ. V gave up 0 bases and J gave up 13 bases, with 10 bases separating them. This CDR3 has 13 amino acids. The CDR3 DNA sequence: TGTGCCAGCAGCCAAGAATCGACGGCCCCCCTCCACTTT. This sequence encodes CASSQESTAPLHF.

The chain recombines TRBV29-1 with TRBJ2-7; unclear D gene. The CDR3 spans 12 residues. The germline V gene encodes CDR1 SQVTM and CDR2 ANQGSEA. Trimming shortened V by 6 bases and J by 3 bases, and 12 bases separated the two germline ends. CDR3 in DNA: TGCAGCGTCCGGACGGAATACTACGAGCAGTACTTC. Protein: CSVRTEYYEQYF.

The V call is TRBV7-2, the J call TRBJ2-1; 10 nucleotides align to TRBD2. In germline, CDR1 is SGHTA, CDR2 FQGNSA. CDR3 length: 18 amino acids. Trimming cost V 4 bases and J 6 bases; bases outside gene matches: 15. CDR3 region: CASSSARGRLAGVNEQFF. The DNA of the CDR3 is TGTGCCAGCAGCTCAGCAAGGGGGAGGCTAGCGGGAGTCAATGAGCAGTTCTTC.

This clonotype has a handful of counts. This chain links TRBV7-3 with TRBJ2-1, with a weak D call TRBD1 (5 bases). From germline, CDR1 is SGHTA and CDR2 FQGTGA. The CDR3 is made up of 13 amino acids. The V end lost 5 bases, the J end lost 9 bases, and 14 bases lay between the germline ends. CDR3 in amino acids: CASSPSGRGEQFF. The CDR3 nucleotides read TGTGCCAGCAGCCCCTCCGGTAGGGGTGAGCAGTTCTTC. Using reference TRBV7-3 and TRBJ2-1 for the parts outside the CDR3, the full variable domain is GAGVSQTPSNKVTEKGKYVELRCDPISGHTALYWYRQSLGQGPEFLIYFQGTGAADDSGLPNDRFFAVRPEGSVSTLKIQRTERGDSAVYLCASSPSGRGEQFFGPGTRLTVL.

This clonotype was counted a few times. DNA for the CDR3: TGTGCCAGCAGCTTGTGGGGGGCCCGTTCCTACGAGCAGTACTTC. It is translated as CASSLWGARSYEQYF. V and J are TRBV5-6 and TRBJ2-7; TRBD1 or TRBD2 may be the D gene (6 bases each). The CDR3 is made up of 15 amino acids. Germline V gene sequence: CDR1 SGHDT, CDR2 YYEEEE. V lost 1 base, J lost 1 base, and 12 bases lay in between. Together with reference TRBV5-6 and TRBJ2-7, the CDR3 gives the full variable domain: DAGVTQSPTHLIKTRGQQVTLRCSPKSGHDTVSWYQQALGQGPQFIFQYYEEEERQRGNFPDRFSGHQFPNYSSELNVNALLLGDSALYLCASSLWGARSYEQYFGPGTRLTVT.